This T cell receptor beta chain appears in the sequencing data of a study of early T cells in non-severe SARS-CoV-2 infection. On the study more broadly: With bulk RNA from unsorted whole blood as input, sequencing yielded unpaired chains.

Trimming removed 4 bases from V and 3 bases from J, with 12 bases in between. The germline V gene encodes CDR1 MNHEY and CDR2 SVGAGI. This CDR3 contains 14 residues. cDNA molecules, individually, were tagged with unique molecular identifiers. Using its own MiXCR run on the 5' RACE reads, TCRdb lists one record per CDR3 protein. Among approximately 66,000 distinct CDR3 sequences listed, roughly 13% were seen once. The V call is TRBV6-5, the J call TRBJ1-1, with D possibly matching TRBD1 (5 bases). The sequence was obtained from an adult who was a healthcare worker with PCR-confirmed SARS-CoV-2 infection or an uninfected control (not recorded which). Specimen: whole blood. The CDR3 DNA sequence: TGTGCCAGCAGTTTCACGTGGGGGGACACTGAAGCTTTCTTT. Residues: CASSFTWGDTEAFF.